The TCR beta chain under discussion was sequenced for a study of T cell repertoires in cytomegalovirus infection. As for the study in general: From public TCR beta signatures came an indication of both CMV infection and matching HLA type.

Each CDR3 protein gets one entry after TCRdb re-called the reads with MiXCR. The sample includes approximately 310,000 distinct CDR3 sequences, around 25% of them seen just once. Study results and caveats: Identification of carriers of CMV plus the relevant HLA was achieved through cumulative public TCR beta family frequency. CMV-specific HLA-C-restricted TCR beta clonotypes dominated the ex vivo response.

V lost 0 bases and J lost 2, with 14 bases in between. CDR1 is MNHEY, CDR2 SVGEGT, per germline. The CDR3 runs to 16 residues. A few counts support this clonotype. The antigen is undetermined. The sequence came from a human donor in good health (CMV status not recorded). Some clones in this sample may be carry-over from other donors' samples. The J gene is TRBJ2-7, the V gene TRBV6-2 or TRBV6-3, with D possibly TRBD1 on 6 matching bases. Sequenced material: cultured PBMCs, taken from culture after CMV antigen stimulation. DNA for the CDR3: TGTGCCAGCAGTTACTCGAGTGGACAGAGAACCTACGAGCAGTACTTC. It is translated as CASSYSSGQRTYEQYF.